This paragraph covers one T cell receptor beta chain sequence. The record originates from a study of shared clonotypes between healthy human individuals. The ends were cut back, 3 bases at V and 9 bases at J, with 15 bases in the middle. This CDR3 region has 14 residues. The germline CDR1 and CDR2 sequences are MNHEY and SVGAGI. The repertoire was sequenced with immunoSEQ multiplex PCR; TCRdb's copy has only in-frame clones and lacks some. The sample holds some 2,000,000 clones; roughly 94% are singletons and the top ten take 0.13%. The sequencing input was naive CD4+ T cells sorted from blood. Stated subset: CD45RA+ positively selected. V and J are TRBV6-5 and TRBJ2-1; D not certain. The TCR was taken from a young man in good health. CDR3 in DNA: TGTGCCAGCAGTTATTTAGACACGTTTGGTGAGCAGTTCTTC. It specifies CASSYLDTFGEQFF.